The 10 T cell receptor beta chains given below trace back to one sample, sequenced in a study of blood T cell repertoires in COVID-19. Repertoires were generated with immunoSEQ multiplex PCR, while TCRdb's copy carries only in-frame clones and drops some. The sample yields a few hundred thousand clones, over 85% seen once. The sample consisted of PBMCs or T cells enriched from blood (not recorded which). The origin of the receptors is a woman aged 30 to 39 who had recovered from COVID-19.

The chain has TRBV7-2 and TRBJ1-1, with TRBD1 as a possible D gene (6 bases). The V gene lost 5 bases and the J gene lost 4 bases, with 26 bases spanning the gap. Germline CDR1 reads SGHTA; CDR2 reads FQGNSA. The CDR3 runs to 18 residues. CDR3 in DNA: TGTGCCAGCAGCACTAGACAGGATTCAATCAACTTTGGCACTGAAGCTTTCTTT. This sequence encodes CASSTRQDSINFGTEAFF.

J is TRBJ1-2 and V is TRBV29-1; 8 bases are a match to TRBD1. Germline-derived CDR1 and CDR2 are SQVTM and ANQGSEA. The CDR3 runs 13 residues. Losses at the gene ends were 3 bases for V and 8 bases for J; bases not matched to a gene: 8. This CDR3 is CSVDLQGAGGYTF. The CDR3, as DNA: TGCAGCGTTGATCTTCAGGGGGCGGGGGGCTACACCTTC. Based on the CDR3 plus reference TRBV29-1 and TRBJ1-2, the full variable domain is SAVISQKPSRDICQRGTSLTIQCQVDSQVTMMFWYRQQPGQSLTLIATANQGSEATYESGFVIDKFPISRPNLTFSTLTVSNMSPEDSSIYLCSVDLQGAGGYTFGSGTRLTVV.

V and J are TRBV28 and TRBJ2-2; 13 positions agree with TRBD2. V lost 5 bases to trimming and J lost 5 bases; unmatched junction nucleotides: 2. The CDR3 extends over 15 amino acids. CDR1 is MDHEN and CDR2 is SYDVKM in the germline V gene. CDR3 DNA sequence: TGTGCCAGCAGTCGGGGACTAGCGGGAACCGGGGAGCTGTTTTTT. This encodes CASSRGLAGTGELFF.

This rearrangement joins TRBV7-9 to TRBJ2-7; TRBD2 is a possible D gene (6 bases). Germline V gene sequence: CDR1 SEHNR, CDR2 FQNEAQ (reference sequence). The length of the CDR3 is 15 residues. V was cut by 3 bases and J by 1 base, with 13 bases left in between. The CDR3 DNA reads TGTGCCAGCAGCTTGGGGGGTGCCCGGTCCTACGAGCAGTACTTC. Its protein is CASSLGGARSYEQYF.

The rearrangement links TRBV27 to TRBJ2-1; the match to TRBD1 covers 8 bases. Germline V gene lookup returns CDR1 MNHEY and CDR2 SMNVEV (reference sequence). V was pared by 6 bases and J by 9 bases, with 16 bases of the junction left unmatched. The CDR3 has 16 residues. The CDR3 region is CASRLSSPGGAREQFF. The CDR3 DNA is TGTGCCAGCAGACTTAGTTCCCCAGGGGGCGCTCGTGAGCAGTTCTTC.

On this clone: Distinct nucleotide sequences in the sample also encode this CDR3. The chain uses TRBV30 and TRBJ1-1, with 9 positions matching TRBD1. The CDR3 consists of 14 residues. V was pared by 4 bases and J by 1 base, with 4 bases of the junction left unmatched. From germline, CDR1 is GTSNPN and CDR2 SVGIG (reference sequence). CDR3 nucleotides: TGTGCCTGGACTCCGGGACAGGGGAACACTGAAGCTTTCTTT. This sequence encodes CAWTPGQGNTEAFF.

This clone was seen just once. The rearrangement links TRBV19 to TRBJ2-1; D possibly corresponds to TRBD2 (6 bases). There are 14 residues in the CDR3. Trimming removed 5 bases from V and 9 bases from J, with 17 bases in between. From germline, CDR1 is LNHDA and CDR2 SQIVND (reference sequence). CDR3 nucleotides: TGTGCCAGTAGTTGGCTAGCGTTAACTAGTGAGCAGTTCTTC. Translation: CASSWLALTSEQFF.

To note about this clone: The sample contains more than one DNA sequence encoding this CDR3. The chain links TRBV7-3 to TRBJ2-2; TRBD1 aligns across 7 bases. The CDR3 is 14 amino acids. Germline V gene lookup returns CDR1 SGHTA and CDR2 FQGTGA. Germline trimming cut 1 base from V and 6 bases from J; bases unmatched to any gene: 2. CDR3: CASSLNRGAGELFF. In DNA form, the CDR3 reads TGTGCCAGCAGCTTAAACAGGGGAGCCGGGGAGCTGTTTTTT.

The gene calls are TRBV10-1 and TRBJ2-2; 7 nucleotides line up with TRBD2. Germline V CDR1 and CDR2: WNHNN, SYGVQD (reference sequence). V trimming: 3 bases; J trimming: 4 bases; junction bases outside the gene matches: 5. The CDR3 covers 15 residues. CDR3 sequence reads: CASSDLAGVTGELFF. The CDR3 DNA reads as TGCGCCAGCAGTGACTTGGCGGGGGTCACCGGGGAGCTGTTTTTT.

The count of this clone is one. V and J are TRBV6-5 and TRBJ1-2; a weak D match, TRBD1 (6 bases). The CDR3 is made up of 14 amino acids. V shed 8 bases and J shed 4 bases, with 17 bases lying between them. Looked up from germline, CDR1 is MNHEY and CDR2 is SVGAGI. The CDR3 nucleotides read TGTGCCAGCGGGTTGGGACAAAACTTCTATGGCTACACCTTC. It codes for CASGLGQNFYGYTF.